One and the same sample provided the 25 T cell receptor beta chains below, sequenced in a study of T cell responses to AZD1222 COVID-19 vaccine (dated by TCRdb to about 2021). Libraries came from the immunoSEQ multiplex PCR assay. TCRdb retrieved this table from immuneACCESS and kept in-frame rearrangements only. Not all clones are present; in checked studies, unresolved V genes account for under half, and no reason is known for the remainder. Counted in this sample were just under 85,000 clones; approximately 87% of them appeared once. 5.5% to 8% of the sample goes to the ten largest clones. The time point label, read with the paper, signifies: baseline before first vaccination. The sample in question was peripheral blood, obtained on day 0 of AZD1222 vaccination. These TCRs come from an adult in good health.

The chain has TRBV6-5 and TRBJ1-4; D unresolved. Germline values: CDR1 MNHEY, CDR2 SVGAGI. This CDR3 is built from 14 residues. Trimming shortened V by 8 bases and J by 4 bases, and 14 bases separated the two germline ends. CDR3 DNA: TGTGCCAGCCGGAAAATCAAGGATAATGAAAAACTGTTTTTT. Protein sequence: CASRKIKDNEKLFF.

The chain has TRBV9 and TRBJ2-5; 9 nucleotides match TRBD2. This CDR3 is built from 15 residues. J lost 5 bases, V lost 0 bases, and 5 bases had no gene match. The germline CDR1 and CDR2 sequences are SGDLS and YYNGEE. The CDR3 region has the DNA TGTGCCAGCAGCGTAGGAGGGCGGGAGGGGGAGACCCAGTACTTC. Amino acids: CASSVGGREGETQYF.

This chain joins TRBV5-4 and TRBJ2-3, with a possible D match to TRBD2 (7 bases). V was shortened by 7 bases and J by 0 bases, with 18 bases between the two germline ends. Per germline, CDR1 SGHNT and CDR2 YYREEE (reference sequence). The CDR3 totals 16 residues. The CDR3 protein is CASQRGGRASTDTQYF. In nucleotides, the CDR3 is TGTGCCAGCCAGAGGGGGGGCCGTGCTAGCACAGATACGCAGTATTTT.

The gene calls are TRBV6-2 or TRBV6-3 and TRBJ2-7; 10 positions match TRBD2. V lost 0 bases to trimming and J lost 3 bases; unmatched junction nucleotides: 5. This CDR3 contains 16 residues. Germline CDR1 is MNHEY and CDR2 is SVGEGT. The CDR3 sequence is CASSYSEVAGGYEQYF. CDR3 in DNA: TGTGCCAGCAGTTACTCTGAGGTAGCGGGAGGCTACGAGCAGTACTTC.

The chain couples TRBV29-1 to TRBJ2-4; D is perhaps TRBD2 (6 bases). The CDR3 is 15 amino acids. Germline V CDR1 and CDR2: SQVTM, ANQGSEA. Trimming stripped 1 base from V and 0 bases from J, with 10 bases between. This chain's CDR3 is CSVEGGEIAKNIQYF. CDR3 in DNA: TGCAGCGTTGAAGGGGGGGAAATAGCCAAAAACATTCAGTACTTC.

The V call is TRBV7-3, the J call TRBJ1-3, with D tentatively TRBD1 (5 bases). The CDR3 spans 13 residues. CDR1 is SGHTA, CDR2 FQGTGA, per germline. V was shortened by 2 bases and J by 7 bases, with 9 bases between the two germline ends. CDR3 amino acids: CASSLAGGNTIYF. As DNA, the CDR3 is TGTGCCAGCAGCTTAGCCGGGGGTAACACCATATATTTT.

V and J are TRBV7-9 and TRBJ2-7; TRBD2 agrees at 10 bases. Unmatched junction bases numbered 9, after V lost 3 bases and J lost 7 bases. The CDR3 has 15 residues. The germline CDR1 and CDR2 sequences are SEHNR and FQNEAQ (reference sequence). The CDR3 DNA sequence: TGTGCCAGCAGCTTCCCAGCGGGAGGGCCCTTGGAGCAGTACTTC. This encodes CASSFPAGGPLEQYF.

The CDR3 bases are TGTGCCATCAGTGAGTCCCCAGGGGGAAATCAGCCCCAGCATTTT. Translated, it gives CAISESPGGNQPQHF. V gene TRBV10-3 combines with J gene TRBJ1-5; 7 bases align to TRBD1. Trimming removed 0 bases from V and 4 bases from J; junction bases left unmatched: 3. Per germline, CDR1 ENHRY and CDR2 SYGVKD. The CDR3 sequence is 15 residues long.

The chain's CDR3 is CASSRSSGNTDTQYF. CDR3 sequence (DNA): TGTGCCAGCAGCCGATCCTCGGGGAACACAGATACGCAGTATTTT. The genes are TRBV7-9 and TRBJ2-3; D is perhaps TRBD2 (5 bases). In germline, CDR1 is SEHNR, CDR2 FQNEAQ (reference sequence). This CDR3 spans 15 amino acids. V gave up 5 bases and J gave up 2 bases, with 14 bases separating them.

V usage is TRBV25-1 and J usage is TRBJ1-1; D gene unclear. Germline CDR1 MGHDK, CDR2 SYGVNS. V was cut by 8 bases and J by 8 bases, with 12 bases left in between. The CDR3 runs to 11 residues. DNA of the CDR3: TGTGCCAGCCCCCTGGGAGGGGAAGCTTTCTTT. Its translation: CASPLGGEAFF.

The rearrangement uses TRBV10-3 and TRBJ1-5, with D maybe TRBD1 (5 bases). Trimming took off 0 bases at V and 2 bases at J, with 11 bases between the two ends. The CDR3 is 16 residues long. CDR1 is ENHRY and CDR2 is SYGVKD in the germline V gene. CDR3 loop: CAISESGGSGNQPQHF. The CDR3 nucleotides are TGTGCCATCAGTGAGTCTGGGGGGTCAGGCAATCAGCCCCAGCATTTT.

The chain joins TRBV24-1 to TRBJ1-5, with D uncertain. The CDR3 is 14 residues long. V lost 5 bases to trimming and J lost 3 bases, with 10 bases between them. Germline CDR1 reads KGHDR; CDR2 reads SFDVKD. The CDR3 sequence is CATSVPGDNQPQHF. DNA of the CDR3: TGTGCCACCAGTGTTCCAGGTGACAATCAGCCCCAGCATTTT.

The V gene is TRBV2, the J gene TRBJ2-5, with D unclear. V was trimmed by 6 bases and J by 1 base, leaving 6 bases between them. CDR3 length equals 12 residues. Germline V gene data show CDR1 as SNHLY and CDR2 as FYNNEI. Written as DNA, the CDR3 is TGTGCCAGCAGGGCCACCCAAGAGACCCAGTACTTC. Its protein is CASRATQETQYF.

The chain carries TRBV7-6 and TRBJ2-1; 9 nucleotides match TRBD2. This CDR3 is 16 amino acids long. The J segment lost 4 bases and the V segment lost 0 bases, leaving 4 bases of the junction unmatched. Germline V lookup: CDR1 SGHVS, CDR2 FNYEAQ. The DNA for the CDR3 is TGTGCCAGCAGCTTAGCGCAGGCGGGGGGGTACAATGAGCAGTTCTTC. It is translated as CASSLAQAGGYNEQFF.

This clone was observed a single time. The chain employs TRBV15 and TRBJ1-2; TRBD1 matches at 9 bases. The length of the CDR3 is 12 residues. From germline, CDR1 is LNHNV and CDR2 YYDKDF (reference sequence). V shed 7 bases and J 8 bases; nucleotides not matched to a gene: 5. The CDR3 DNA is TGTGCCACCAATACAGGGGGCGCGGGCTACACCTTC. This codes for CATNTGGAGYTF.

The J gene is TRBJ2-7, the V gene TRBV10-3, with a tentative D call TRBD2 (6 bases). Germline CDR1 is ENHRY and CDR2 is SYGVKD. The CDR3 totals 14 residues. The V end lost 7 bases, the J end lost 0 bases, and 13 bases lay between the germline ends. CDR3 loop: CAIKAETSSYEQYF. In nucleotides, the CDR3 is TGTGCCATCAAGGCCGAGACTAGCTCCTACGAGCAGTACTTC.

The rearrangement uses TRBV28 and TRBJ2-5; either TRBD1 or TRBD2 may fit D (7 bases each). Germline assignment: CDR1 MDHEN and CDR2 SYDVKM. This CDR3 has 14 amino acids. V gave up 6 bases and J gave up 4 bases, with 15 bases separating them. In DNA, the CDR3 is TGTGCCAGCAGCGGTACAGGGGAGGGAGAGACCCAGTACTTC. This translates into CASSGTGEGETQYF.

This clone was recorded only once. The chain combines TRBV18 with TRBJ1-2, with D possibly matching TRBD1 (5 bases). V lost 3 bases, J lost 4 bases, and 18 bases lay in between. The CDR3 is made up of 16 amino acids. Germline assignment: CDR1 KGHSH and CDR2 LQKENI. Here the CDR3 DNA reads TGTGCCAGCTCACCCGAGCTTAACTCCGGGGCCTATGGCTACACCTTC. Translation gives CASSPELNSGAYGYTF.

This rearrangement joins TRBV7-8 to TRBJ2-7; TRBD1 or TRBD2 may be the D gene (5 bases each). The CDR3 loop spans 16 amino acids. Per the germline V gene, CDR1 is SGHVS and CDR2 is FQNEAQ. Trimming removed 0 bases from V and 6 bases from J, with 18 bases in between. Here the CDR3 reads CASSLAGTGTRVEQYF. In DNA, the CDR3 is TGTGCCAGCAGCTTAGCGGGGACCGGGACCAGAGTCGAGCAGTACTTC.

This sequence joins TRBV9 and TRBJ2-7; tentative D call: TRBD2 (6 bases). The V gene lost 2 bases and the J gene lost 5 bases, with 8 bases spanning the gap. This CDR3 has 12 amino acids. The germline gives CDR1 SGDLS, CDR2 YYNGEE. CDR3 DNA: TGTGCCAGCAGCGTGGAGGGAAACGAGCAGTACTTC. Translating gives CASSVEGNEQYF.

This chain links TRBV28 with TRBJ1-1; D may be TRBD1 (5 bases). V lost 8 bases to trimming and J lost 0 bases, with 13 bases between them. Germline V CDR1 and CDR2: MDHEN, SYDVKM. This CDR3 contains 14 residues. The CDR3 loop reads CASVRAALNTEAFF. The CDR3 coding sequence is TGTGCCAGCGTCAGGGCTGCCTTGAACACTGAAGCTTTCTTT.

This clone was recorded a few times. The V call is TRBV28, the J call TRBJ2-5; possibly TRBD2 for D (7 bases). Trimming took 7 bases from V and 5 from J, leaving 23 bases between them. Looked up from germline, CDR1 is MDHEN and CDR2 is SYDVKM. This CDR3 is 16 amino acids long. The CDR3: CASTSGEGGTWETQYF. The CDR3 DNA reads TGTGCCAGCACCTCAGGGGAGGGAGGTACCTGGGAGACCCAGTACTTC.

V is TRBV28 and J is TRBJ2-7, with D possibly TRBD2 on 7 matching bases. Trimming removed 7 bases at V and 5 bases at J, with 24 bases between. Per the germline V gene, CDR1 is MDHEN and CDR2 is SYDVKM. The CDR3 has 16 amino acids. CDR3 sequence: CASTLFGTRGPNEQYF. The DNA for the CDR3 is TGTGCCAGCACCCTCTTTGGGACGCGGGGGCCCAACGAGCAGTACTTC.

V gene TRBV7-2 combines with J gene TRBJ1-1; D uncertain. V was shortened by 2 bases and J by 0 bases, with 10 bases between the two germline ends. The germline V gene has CDR1 SGHTA and CDR2 FQGNSA. The CDR3 is 15 residues long. The CDR3 loop is CASSLRSPMNTEAFF. The CDR3 bases are TGTGCCAGCAGCTTACGCAGCCCAATGAACACTGAAGCTTTCTTT.

This chain joins TRBV7-9 and TRBJ1-5; tentative D call: TRBD1 (6 bases). The CDR3 length is 15 residues. The germline V gene encodes CDR1 SEHNR and CDR2 FQNEAQ (reference sequence). The V end was cut by 2 bases, the J end by 7 bases, with 15 bases between. In nucleotides, the CDR3 is TGTGCCAGCAGCTTAAGGACAGAGGGGGAACAGCCCCAGCATTTT. Amino acids: CASSLRTEGEQPQHF.